This TCR beta chain stems from a study of T cell repertoires in cytomegalovirus infection. Study context: Indications of both CMV infection and matching HLA type were provided by public TCR beta signatures. Study-wide findings and caveats: HLA-C-restricted TCR beta clonotypes specific for CMV led the ex vivo response. Totalled public TCR beta family frequency picked out people who carried CMV plus the relevant HLA.

From the reads, TCRdb called clonotypes with MiXCR, one entry per CDR3 protein. The repertoire includes a few hundred thousand distinct CDR3 sequences, approximately 17% of them detected once, and more than 45% sits in the top ten. This clonotype has ten or more counts. Its specificity is not known. The CDR3 is 15 amino acids. The V gene lost 3 bases and the J gene lost 6 bases, with 16 bases spanning the gap. This chain links TRBV12-3 or TRBV12-4 with TRBJ2-3; possible D gene TRBD1, 6 bases. This sequence originates from a human donor in good health (CMV status not recorded). Some clones in this sample may be carry-over from other donors' samples. The sequenced sample was CD8+ T cells from PBMCs. CDR3 amino acids: CASSFVAGEPDTQYF. DNA for the CDR3: TGTGCCAGCAGTTTCGTGGCAGGGGAACCGGATACGCAGTATTTT.